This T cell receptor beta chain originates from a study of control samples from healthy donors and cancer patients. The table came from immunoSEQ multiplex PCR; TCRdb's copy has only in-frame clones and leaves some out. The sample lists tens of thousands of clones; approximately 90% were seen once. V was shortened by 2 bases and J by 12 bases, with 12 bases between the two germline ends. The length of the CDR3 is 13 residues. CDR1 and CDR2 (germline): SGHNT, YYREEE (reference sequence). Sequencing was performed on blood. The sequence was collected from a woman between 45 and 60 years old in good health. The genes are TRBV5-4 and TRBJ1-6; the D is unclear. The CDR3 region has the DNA TGTGCCAGCAGCTTAGGGTGGGAAAGACCCCTCCACTTT. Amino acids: CASSLGWERPLHF.